Sequencing of this TCR beta chain was carried out in a study of blood T cell repertoires in COVID-19. The CDR3 covers 19 residues. Germline CDR1 is LGHDT and CDR2 is YNNKEL (reference sequence). V shed 4 bases and J 5 bases; nucleotides not matched to a gene: 21. Profiled with immunoSEQ multiplex PCR; TCRdb holds only in-frame clones, not every one. This table has roughly 60,000 clones, around 89% appearing once. This receptor was obtained from a human donor in a cohort sampled during active COVID-19. This chain joins TRBV3-1 (or the pseudogene TRBV3-2) and TRBJ2-7; TRBD2 matches 9 bases. The specimen was peripheral blood. The CDR3 region has the DNA TGTGCCAGCAGCCCCAGACCCGCTAGCGGGGTTTTGGGTGCGGACGAGCAGTACTTC. This sequence encodes CASSPRPASGVLGADEQYF.